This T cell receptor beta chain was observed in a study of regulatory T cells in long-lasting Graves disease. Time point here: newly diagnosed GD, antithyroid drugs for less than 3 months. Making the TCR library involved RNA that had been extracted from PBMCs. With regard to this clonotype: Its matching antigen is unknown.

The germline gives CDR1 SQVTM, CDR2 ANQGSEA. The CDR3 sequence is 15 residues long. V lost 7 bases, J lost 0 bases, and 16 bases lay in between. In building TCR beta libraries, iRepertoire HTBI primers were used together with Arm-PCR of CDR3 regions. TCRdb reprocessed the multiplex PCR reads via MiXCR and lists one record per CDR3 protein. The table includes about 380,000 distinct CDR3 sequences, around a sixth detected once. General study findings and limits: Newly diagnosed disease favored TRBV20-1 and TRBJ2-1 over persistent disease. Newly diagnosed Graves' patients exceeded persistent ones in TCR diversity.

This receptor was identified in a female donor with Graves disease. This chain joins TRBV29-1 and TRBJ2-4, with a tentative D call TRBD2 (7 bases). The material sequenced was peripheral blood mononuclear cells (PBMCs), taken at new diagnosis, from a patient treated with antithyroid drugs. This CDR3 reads CSAQGGALAKNIQYF. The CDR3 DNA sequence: TGCAGCGCCCAAGGGGGGGCACTAGCCAAAAACATTCAGTACTTC.